A single sample gave rise to the 20 T cell receptor beta chains below, sequenced in a study of shared clonotypes between healthy human individuals (dated by TCRdb to about 2020). Library prep was done by the immunoSEQ multiplex PCR assay. As stored in TCRdb, this immuneACCESS dataset retains in-frame rearrangements with V and J assigned. A fraction of the clones does not appear; measured against another copy, unresolved V genes explain less than half of the discrepancy, and the remainder lacks a known reason. The sample table contains 600,000 or so clones; only one count was recorded for 85% to 95% of them. The ten largest clones represent approximately 0.11% of the sample. For the CD8 naive samples, CD45RO-negative cells were positively selected for CCR7, yielding a CD45RA+CCR7+ population from which TemRA cells were excluded. The source material was naive CD8+ T cells sorted from blood. The sample's cell subset or site label is to be understood as: CD45RA+CCR7+. The source is a woman aged 25 to 39 in good health.

The V call is TRBV27, the J call TRBJ2-7, with a weak D call TRBD2 (5 bases). CDR3 size: 12 residues. CDR1 is MNHEY, CDR2 SMNVEV, per germline (reference sequence). The V and J ends lost 3 bases and 6 bases respectively, with 9 bases between them. The CDR3 here is CASSFEGTEQYF. The CDR3 region has the DNA TGTGCCAGCAGTTTTGAGGGTACCGAGCAGTACTTC.

The V call is TRBV28, the J call TRBJ2-1; D is ambiguous. The V gene's germline CDR1 is MDHEN and CDR2 SYDVKM. The V end was cut by 8 bases, the J end by 2 bases, with 7 bases between. The CDR3 totals 12 residues. CDR3 nucleotide sequence: TGTGCCAGCCGGGCGACCTACAATGAGCAGTTCTTC. Amino acids: CASRATYNEQFF.

This sequence joins TRBV7-6 and TRBJ2-7, with D perhaps TRBD1 or TRBD2 (7 bases each). Germline V lookup: CDR1 SGHVS, CDR2 FNYEAQ. The CDR3 runs to 14 residues. V lost 5 bases and J 5 bases, leaving 16 bases between the germline ends. The chain's CDR3 is CASSPGGGGDEQYF. The CDR3 DNA sequence: TGTGCCAGCAGCCCAGGGGGAGGGGGTGACGAGCAGTACTTC.

This rearrangement joins TRBV6-5 to TRBJ1-2; the D gene is possibly TRBD1 (5 bases). Deletions cut 0 bases from V and 5 bases from J, with 16 bases between. Looked up from germline, CDR1 is MNHEY and CDR2 is SVGAGI. This CDR3 contains 16 residues. In DNA, the CDR3 is TGTGCCAGCAGTTACTCCCATATGGGGGGGTTATATGGCTACACCTTC. Translated, it gives CASSYSHMGGLYGYTF.

The chain employs TRBV6-5 and TRBJ2-7, with 10 bases aligning to TRBD2. V shed 3 bases, J shed 5 bases, and the junction held 7 bases outside the gene matches. The CDR3 has 15 residues. Germline V gene sequence: CDR1 MNHEY, CDR2 SVGAGI. CDR3 protein: CASSYSTSGTHEQYF. CDR3 coding DNA: TGTGCCAGCAGTTATAGTACTAGCGGGACCCACGAGCAGTACTTC.

This clone was seen a few times. The J gene is TRBJ2-7, the V gene TRBV10-1; tentative D call: TRBD2 (5 bases). Looked up from germline, CDR1 is WNHNN and CDR2 is SYGVQD (reference sequence). CDR3 length: 15 residues. Trimming took off 6 bases at V and 1 base at J, with 16 bases between the two ends. CDR3 DNA sequence: TGCGCCAGCAGGGTCCTTAGCGACGGATCCTACGAGCAGTACTTC. Translation gives CASRVLSDGSYEQYF.

This clone was recorded once. The chain uses TRBV5-1 and TRBJ2-1, with a possible D match to TRBD2 (5 bases). Looked up from germline, CDR1 is SGHRS and CDR2 is YFSETQ. This CDR3 is built from 12 residues. Trimming shortened V by 4 bases and J by 4 bases, and 6 bases separated the two germline ends. The CDR3 DNA follows: TGCGCCAGCAGCACGGGGTACAATGAGCAGTTCTTC. This codes for CASSTGYNEQFF.

The chain joins TRBV13 to TRBJ2-1; weak D call: TRBD2 (6 bases). The CDR3 covers 16 residues. The V end lost 6 bases, the J end lost 0 bases, and 15 bases lay between the germline ends. CDR1 and CDR2 (germline): PRHDT, FYEKMQ (reference sequence). DNA of the CDR3: TGTGCCAGCAGTAAGGAGGGGCGCGACTCCTACAATGAGCAGTTCTTC. It specifies CASSKEGRDSYNEQFF.

The V and J genes are TRBV21-1 and TRBJ1-2. TRBV21-1 is reported as a pseudogene. The CDR3 covers 18 residues. The CDR3 loop is CASSKALLLRAPNYGYTF. The CDR3, as DNA: TGTGCCAGCAGCAAAGCGCTTTTGCTGCGAGCCCCGAATTATGGCTACACCTTC.

The chain is built from TRBV9 and TRBJ2-1; no clear D gene. Trimming left V 0 bases short and J 6 bases short, with 10 bases between. CDR3 length equals 14 residues. Germline V gene sequence: CDR1 SGDLS, CDR2 YYNGEE. CDR3 residues: CASSVGARANEQFF. For the CDR3, the DNA is TGTGCCAGCAGCGTAGGGGCCCGGGCCAATGAGCAGTTCTTC.

The V and J genes are TRBV5-1 and TRBJ1-1; the match to TRBD1 covers 7 bases. The CDR3 is 15 amino acids. CDR1 SGHRS and CDR2 YFSETQ come from the germline V gene. The V gene end was trimmed by 4 bases and the J gene end by 1 base; junction bases not matched to a gene: 7. CDR3: CASSRYRGPNTEAFF. The CDR3 nucleotides are TGCGCCAGCAGCAGGTACAGGGGCCCGAACACTGAAGCTTTCTTT.

V gene TRBV19 combines with J gene TRBJ1-4; D may be TRBD1 (5 bases). The CDR3 consists of 14 residues. The V and J ends lost 6 bases and 7 bases respectively, with 15 bases between them. Germline V CDR1 and CDR2: LNHDA, SQIVND (reference sequence). The CDR3 DNA follows: TGTGCCAGTAGGCACACGGGGCAGACTGAAAAACTGTTTTTT. Translated, it gives CASRHTGQTEKLFF.

The rearrangement joins TRBV28 to TRBJ1-5; D ambiguous. Deletions cut 2 bases from V and 5 bases from J, with 19 bases between. This CDR3 is built from 17 residues. CDR1 MDHEN and CDR2 SYDVKM come from the germline V gene. The CDR3: CASSLLISVGWYQPQHF. CDR3 bases: TGTGCCAGCAGTTTACTTATTTCGGTGGGGTGGTATCAGCCCCAGCATTTT.

The chain recombines TRBV6-5 with TRBJ1-2; 9 nucleotides match TRBD1. The CDR3 length is 14 residues. Losses at the gene ends were 6 bases for V and 7 bases for J; bases not matched to a gene: 9. CDR1 is MNHEY, CDR2 SVGAGI, per germline. CDR3 loop: CASSHPGQGAGYTF. The CDR3 DNA is TGTGCCAGCAGCCACCCGGGACAGGGTGCTGGCTACACCTTC.

This rearrangement joins TRBV4-1 to TRBJ2-3; 8 positions match TRBD2. Germline V gene data show CDR1 as MGHRA and CDR2 as YSYEKL. The V and J ends lost 3 bases and 0 bases, in that order; junction bases with no gene match: 14. This CDR3 has 19 residues. In nucleotides, the CDR3 is TGCGCCAGCAGCCAGGGTCGAGCGGGAGAATCTGAGAGCACAGATACGCAGTATTTT. Amino acid sequence: CASSQGRAGESESTDTQYF.

A word on this clone: This sample includes further DNA sequences coding for the same CDR3. The chain links TRBV27 to TRBJ2-7, with 7 bases matching TRBD1. The length of the CDR3 is 13 residues. Germline V CDR1 and CDR2: MNHEY, SMNVEV (reference sequence). The junction had 3 bases not matched to a gene; V was cut back by 5 bases and J by 2 bases. CDR3 nucleotides: TGTGCCAGCAGTGCGACAGGGCCCTACGAGCAGTACTTC. Its translation is CASSATGPYEQYF.

The chain employs TRBV13 and TRBJ2-2; TRBD2 aligns across 7 bases. This CDR3 comprises 17 residues. The germline gives CDR1 PRHDT, CDR2 FYEKMQ (reference sequence). V was clipped by 2 bases and J by 2 bases; unmatched bases: 8. The chain's CDR3 is CASSLNIREENTGELFF. Here the CDR3 DNA reads TGTGCCAGCAGCTTAAACATTCGGGAGGAAAACACCGGGGAGCTGTTTTTT.

The CDR3 sequence is CACRGGTTYNEQFF. The CDR3 DNA reads as TGTGCCTGCCGGGGGGGGACGACCTACAATGAGCAGTTCTTC. The gene calls are TRBV6-5 and TRBJ2-1, with 8 bases identical to TRBD2. CDR3 length equals 14 residues. Trimming cost V 11 bases and J 2 bases; bases outside gene matches: 8. CDR1 MNHEY and CDR2 SVGAGI come from the germline V gene.

The CDR3 spells CASSSNTEAFF. For the CDR3, the DNA is TGTGCCAGCAGCAGCAACACTGAAGCTTTCTTT. The genes are TRBV2 and TRBJ1-1; D is unclear. Between the trimmed V and J ends, which lost 6 bases and 2 bases, there was a span of 4 bases. This CDR3 has 11 amino acids. The V gene's germline CDR1 is SNHLY and CDR2 FYNNEI.

The V gene is TRBV10-3, the J gene TRBJ2-7; a possible D gene is TRBD1 (5 bases). Germline V gene sequence: CDR1 ENHRY, CDR2 SYGVKD. V was shortened by 6 bases and J by 4 bases, with 22 bases between the two germline ends. CDR3 size: 16 residues. CDR3: CAISDGRAGNLYEQYF. The CDR3 DNA sequence: TGTGCCATCAGCGACGGACGGGCAGGGAACCTTTACGAGCAGTACTTC.